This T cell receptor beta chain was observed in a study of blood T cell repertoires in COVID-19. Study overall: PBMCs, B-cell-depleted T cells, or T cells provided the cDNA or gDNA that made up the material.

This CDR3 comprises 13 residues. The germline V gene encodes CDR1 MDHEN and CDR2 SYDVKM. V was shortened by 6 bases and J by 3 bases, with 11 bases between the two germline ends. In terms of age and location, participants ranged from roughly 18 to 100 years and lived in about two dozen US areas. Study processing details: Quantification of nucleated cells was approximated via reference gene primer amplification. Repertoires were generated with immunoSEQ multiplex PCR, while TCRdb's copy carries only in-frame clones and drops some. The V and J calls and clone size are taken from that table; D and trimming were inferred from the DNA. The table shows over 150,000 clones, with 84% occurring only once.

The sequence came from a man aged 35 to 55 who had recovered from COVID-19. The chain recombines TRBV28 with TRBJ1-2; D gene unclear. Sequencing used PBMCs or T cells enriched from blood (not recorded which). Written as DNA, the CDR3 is TGTGCCAGCAGGACTCCTTGGGACTATGGCTACACCTTC. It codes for CASRTPWDYGYTF.